Listed below are T cell receptor beta chains from one sample, sequenced in a study of blood T cells in healthy people across ages. MiXCR, applied by TCRdb to the 5' RACE reads, yields one record per CDR3 protein. The sample records about 1.8 million distinct CDR3 sequences, roughly 52% being singletons. Input material: blood. These receptors all stem from a woman aged 40 to 55 in good health. CDR3s include the opening cysteine and the closing phenylalanine or tryptophan. A D gene is named only where the DNA matches it firmly. Part of the rows lack a size; the others show once, few, many or a class for expanded clones.

CDR3 | DNA | D | J | size | V
CSVEGGTNHNEQFF | TGCAGCGTTGAAGGCGGGACCAACCACAATGAGCAGTTCTTC | - | TRBJ2-1 | few | TRBV29-1
CASSITGQGNYGYTF | TGTGCCAGCAGTATAACGGGACAGGGGAACTATGGCTACACCTTC | TRBD1 | TRBJ1-2 | few | TRBV27
CAISELAGAYNEQFF | TGTGCCATCAGTGAGCTAGCGGGGGCCTACAATGAGCAGTTCTTC | TRBD2 | TRBJ2-1 | - | TRBV10-3
CASMERGGSYNEQFF | TGTGCCAGCATGGAGCGGGGGGGCTCCTACAATGAGCAGTTCTTC | TRBD2 | TRBJ2-1 | few | TRBV12-3/TRBV12-4
CASSPDRGGPDTQYF | TGTGCCAGCAGCCCCGACAGGGGGGGGCCAGATACGCAGTATTTT | TRBD1 | TRBJ2-3 | once | TRBV7-2
CASSGARTSFNNEQFF | TGTGCCAGCAGTGGCGCCAGGACTTCCTTCAACAATGAGCAGTTCTTC | - | TRBJ2-1 | - | TRBV6-1
CASSRSAVGGAGNYGYTF | TGCGCCAGCAGCCGGTCCGCCGTCGGGGGCGCGGGGAACTATGGCTACACCTTC | - | TRBJ1-2 | few | TRBV4-3
CASSWFSETQYF | TGTGCCAGCAGCTGGTTTTCGGAGACCCAGTACTTC | - | TRBJ2-5 | few | TRBV6-2/TRBV6-3
CSARVAASGYEQYF | TGCAGTGCTAGAGTGGCGGCTAGCGGGTACGAGCAGTACTTC | TRBD2 | TRBJ2-7 | - | TRBV20-1
CSWPVVVGTYEQYF | TGCAGCTGGCCTGTGGTAGTCGGCACCTACGAGCAGTACTTC | - | TRBJ2-7 | - | TRBV20-1
CASSLQGRRGETQYF | TGTGCCAGCAGCTTACAGGGTCGCCGCGGGGAGACCCAGTACTTC | - | TRBJ2-5 | - | TRBV11-2
CASSLPQEGPSYEQYF | TGTGCCAGCAGCCTCCCCCAGGAGGGCCCCTCCTACGAGCAGTACTTC | - | TRBJ2-7 | once | TRBV11-2
CASSSDRPGLNQPQHF | TGTGCCAGCAGCTCGGACAGACCGGGACTCAATCAGCCCCAGCATTTT | - | TRBJ1-5 | - | TRBV7-2
CASSQGFLKEAEQYF | TGCGCCAGCAGCCAAGGGTTTCTTAAGGAGGCCGAGCAGTACTTC | - | TRBJ2-7 | - | TRBV4-1
CASSVHGGENEKLFF | TGTGCCAGCAGTGTGCATGGGGGGGAAAATGAAAAACTGTTTTTT | - | TRBJ1-4 | - | TRBV25-1
CASSSFSGTEQYF | TGTGCCAGCAGCTCCTTCTCCGGGACGGAGCAGTATTTT | - | TRBJ2-3 | - | TRBV5-4
CSAAGVIQETQFF | TGCAGCGCCGCAGGGGTCATCCAAGAGACCCAGTTCTTC | - | TRBJ2-1 | once | TRBV29-1
CASSEGTSGAYEQYF | TGTGCCAGCAGCGAAGGGACTAGCGGGGCCTACGAGCAGTACTTC | TRBD2 | TRBJ2-7 | - | TRBV7-9
CASGLVPVDETQYF | TGTGCTAGTGGTTTGGTACCTGTGGACGAGACCCAGTACTTC | - | TRBJ2-5 | - | TRBV12-5
CASSPDGTGGQETQYF | TGCGCCAGCAGCCCGGACGGGACAGGAGGGCAAGAGACCCAGTACTTC | TRBD1 | TRBJ2-5 | few | TRBV5-1
CSVLRNGETQYF | TGCAGCGTATTAAGGAATGGAGAGACCCAGTACTTC | - | TRBJ2-5 | many | TRBV29-1
CASRSALETQYF | TGTGCCAGCAGATCAGCGCTGGAGACCCAGTACTTC | - | TRBJ2-5 | once | TRBV6-5
CASSSLPRGDTQYF | TGTGCCAGCAGTTCCCTGCCGCGAGGAGATACGCAGTATTTT | - | TRBJ2-3 | few | TRBV2
CSGIAGVETQYF | TGCAGTGGGATAGCGGGGGTTGAGACCCAGTACTTC | TRBD2 | TRBJ2-5 | - | TRBV20-1
CASSNPSDRGGDTQYF | TGTGCCAGCAGTAACCCATCCGACAGGGGGGGAGATACGCAGTATTTT | TRBD1 | TRBJ2-3 | - | TRBV6-5
CASSVQGAANEKLFF | TGTGCCAGCAGCGTGCAGGGGGCGGCTAATGAAAAACTGTTTTTT | TRBD1 | TRBJ1-4 | - | TRBV7-2
CATSKIDSLSTDTQYF | TGTGCCACCAGCAAGATTGACAGCCTTAGCACAGATACGCAGTATTTT | - | TRBJ2-3 | - | TRBV15
CASSEARRTGNRPQHF | TGTGCCAGCAGTGAAGCGCGCCGGACAGGCAATCGGCCCCAGCATTTT | TRBD1 | TRBJ1-5 | - | TRBV6-1
CASSFGLAGGPPGYNEQFF | TGTGCCAGCAGCTTCGGACTAGCGGGGGGGCCCCCTGGCTACAATGAGCAGTTCTTC | TRBD2 | TRBJ2-1 | few | TRBV7-8
CASSQEPSGLGGYTF | TGCGCCAGCAGCCAAGAACCGTCCGGCCTGGGGGGCTACACCTTC | - | TRBJ1-2 | few | TRBV4-3
CASSQEGQGNSPLHF | TGTGCCAGCAGCCAAGAGGGACAGGGTAATTCACCCCTCCACTTT | TRBD1 | TRBJ1-6 | - | TRBV4-2
CASSQVFEETQYF | TGTGCCAGCAGCCAAGTCTTTGAAGAGACCCAGTACTTC | - | TRBJ2-5 | - | TRBV4-2
CASSESGYEQYF | TGTGCCAGCAGTGAATCTGGCTACGAGCAGTACTTC | - | TRBJ2-7 | many | TRBV25-1
CAGSYPRGPSGYEQYF | TGTGCCGGCAGTTACCCCAGGGGACCTAGCGGCTACGAGCAGTACTTC | - | TRBJ2-7 | - | TRBV6-2/TRBV6-3
CATSDHQGPDTQYF | TGTGCCACCAGTGATCATCAGGGCCCAGATACGCAGTATTTT | - | TRBJ2-3 | once | TRBV24-1